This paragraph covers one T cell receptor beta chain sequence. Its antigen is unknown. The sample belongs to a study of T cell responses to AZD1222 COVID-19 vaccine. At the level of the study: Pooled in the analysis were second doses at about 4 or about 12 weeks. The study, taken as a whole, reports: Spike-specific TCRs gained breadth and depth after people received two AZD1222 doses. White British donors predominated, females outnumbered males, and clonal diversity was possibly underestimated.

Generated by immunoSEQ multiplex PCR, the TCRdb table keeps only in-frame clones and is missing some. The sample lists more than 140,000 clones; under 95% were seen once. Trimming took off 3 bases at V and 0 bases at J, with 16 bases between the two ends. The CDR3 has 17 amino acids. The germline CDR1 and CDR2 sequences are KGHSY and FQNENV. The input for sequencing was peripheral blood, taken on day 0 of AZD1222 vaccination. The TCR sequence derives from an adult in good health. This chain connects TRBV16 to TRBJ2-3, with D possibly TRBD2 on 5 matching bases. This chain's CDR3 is CASSQYMRASSTDTQYF. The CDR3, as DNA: TGTGCCAGCAGCCAGTATATGAGGGCCTCTAGCACAGATACGCAGTATTTT.